The clone carrying this T cell receptor (beta chain) was counted only a few times. Its specificity is not known. It was uncontrolled infection, other autoimmune disease, pregnancy or lactation that excluded patients. This entry comes from a study of T cells in Graves' hyperthyroidism and ophthalmopathy. The germline V and J ends were trimmed by 5 bases and 1 base, with 18 bases remaining between them. Germline-derived CDR1 and CDR2 are SQVTM and ANQGSEA. The CDR3 is 15 amino acids. Regarding the study as a whole: Most thyroid clonotypes with frequency above 0.001 were detected in blood. Median prediction lead before ophthalmopathy onset was around seven months with the model.

The source material, RNA transcripts, was used to amplify TCR beta CDR3 regions. Using the HTBI primer set, a first-round RT-PCR was run on the TCR CDR3. TCRdb re-derived calls from the multiplex PCR reads in MiXCR, one entry per CDR3 protein. The table records around 620,000 distinct CDR3 sequences, roughly 16% of them present only once. The sequence derives from a woman younger than 45 with Graves' hyperthyroidism. The genes are TRBV29-1 and TRBJ2-7; the D gene is possibly TRBD1 (7 bases). The sequencing input was blood. As DNA, the CDR3 is TGCAGCGTTCTCCCGGAGGGGGCCCCATCCTACGAGCAGTACTTC. This translates into CSVLPEGAPSYEQYF.